This TCR beta chain was sequenced in a study of prognosis after radiotherapy for stage I lung cancer. About the research overall: The tumors were adenocarcinoma in around 11 patients (squamous cell carcinoma in about 7).

Study-level points and caveats: It was reported that patients with metastases and those without them differed in TRBV and TRBJ gene usage.

V lost 4 bases and J 2 bases, leaving 11 bases between the germline ends. CDR3 length equals 15 residues. The germline CDR1 and CDR2 sequences are MNHNS and SASEGT. With respect to this clonotype: Antigen specificity is unknown.

Genomic DNA was subjected to two-round multiplex PCR for amplification of TCR beta CDR3. The first round of PCR was done with primers that matched each TRBV and TRBJ gene. TCRdb reanalysed the multiplex PCR reads using MiXCR and keeps one entry per CDR3 protein. The profile shows tens of thousands of distinct CDR3 sequences, roughly 52% of them singletons. This receptor was obtained from a donor aged 50 or older with non-small cell lung cancer. The V call is TRBV6-1, the J call TRBJ2-2, with D unclear. This material consisted of PBMCs, taken before or after stereotactic body radiation therapy (not recorded which). The CDR3 loop reads CASSVVIANTGELFF. Here the CDR3 DNA reads TGTGCCAGCAGTGTTGTCATTGCTAACACCGGGGAGCTGTTTTTT.